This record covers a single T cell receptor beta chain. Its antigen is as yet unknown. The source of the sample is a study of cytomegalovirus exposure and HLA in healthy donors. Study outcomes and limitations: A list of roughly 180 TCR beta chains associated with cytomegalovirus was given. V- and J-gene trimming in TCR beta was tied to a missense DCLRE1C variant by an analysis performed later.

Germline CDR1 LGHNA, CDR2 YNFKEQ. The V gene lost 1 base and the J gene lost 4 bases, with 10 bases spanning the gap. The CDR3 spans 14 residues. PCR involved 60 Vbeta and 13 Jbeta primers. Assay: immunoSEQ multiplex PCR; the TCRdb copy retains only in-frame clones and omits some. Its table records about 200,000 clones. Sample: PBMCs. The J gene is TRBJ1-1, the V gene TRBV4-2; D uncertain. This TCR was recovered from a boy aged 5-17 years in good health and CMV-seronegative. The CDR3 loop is CASSQVPSRTEAFF. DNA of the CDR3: TGTGCCAGCAGCCAAGTTCCCAGTCGCACTGAAGCTTTCTTT.